One and the same sample provided the 30 T cell receptor beta chains below, sequenced in a study of long-term antiretroviral therapy in people with HIV. Samples were assayed with immunoSEQ v3.0 at survey level. TCRdb keeps only in-frame clones here, not all; method: immunoSEQ multiplex PCR. The data show around 19,000 clones, 90% to 95% seen once. Specimen: unsorted PBMCs, collected 4.4 years after starting antiretroviral therapy. The receptor source for this set is a woman aged 45-65 years with HIV.

The J gene is TRBJ2-7, the V gene TRBV7-8; a possible D gene is TRBD1 (6 bases). The CDR3 consists of 14 residues. The germline gives CDR1 SGHVS, CDR2 FQNEAQ. V shed 5 bases and J shed 0 bases, with 11 bases lying between them. The CDR3 reads CASSPGTSSYEQYF. In nucleotides, the CDR3 is TGTGCCAGCAGCCCTGGGACATCCTCCTACGAGCAGTACTTC.

The chain is built from TRBV7-8 and TRBJ1-2; D unresolved. Germline-derived CDR1 and CDR2 are SGHVS and FQNEAQ. Trimming stripped 3 bases from V and 0 bases from J, with 8 bases between. The CDR3 spans 14 residues. The CDR3 coding sequence is TGTGCCAGCAGCTTCATGTTCGCTAACTATGGCTACACCTTC. It codes for CASSFMFANYGYTF.

V gene TRBV30 combines with J gene TRBJ1-6, with D possibly TRBD1 on 5 matching bases. Germline CDR1 reads GTSNPN; CDR2 reads SVGIG (reference sequence). V was trimmed by 2 bases and J by 0 bases, leaving 14 bases between them. The CDR3 has 17 residues. The CDR3 reads CAWSRWDLSSYNSPLHF. DNA of the CDR3: TGTGCCTGGAGTAGGTGGGACTTAAGCTCCTATAATTCACCCCTCCACTTT.

The chain couples TRBV20-1 to TRBJ1-1, with D hard to call. Germline V CDR1 and CDR2: DFQATT, SNEGSKA (reference sequence). Trimming took off 3 bases at V and 1 base at J, with 3 bases between the two ends. The CDR3 contains 11 residues. In DNA form, the CDR3 reads TGCAGTGCTAGGCAGAACACTGAAGCTTTCTTT. Its translation: CSARQNTEAFF.

The V call is TRBV7-2, the J call TRBJ1-1; D is uncertain. Trimming took off 5 bases at V and 4 bases at J, with 11 bases between the two ends. The germline gives CDR1 SGHTA, CDR2 FQGNSA. The CDR3 is 13 residues long. Here the CDR3 reads CASSLRDGTEAFF. As DNA, the CDR3 is TGTGCCAGCAGCCTTAGAGATGGCACTGAAGCTTTCTTT.

V gene TRBV29-1 combines with J gene TRBJ2-3; 8 bases align to TRBD2. This CDR3 is built from 13 residues. Trimming cost V 5 bases and J 6 bases; bases outside gene matches: 7. Germline CDR1 SQVTM, CDR2 ANQGSEA. The CDR3 loop is CSVQRGGADTQYF. The CDR3 DNA sequence: TGCAGCGTTCAACGGGGGGGGGCTGATACGCAGTATTTT.

The J gene is TRBJ1-1, the V gene TRBV7-9; 7 bases map to TRBD1. The germline V gene has CDR1 SEHNR and CDR2 FQNEAQ (reference sequence). The CDR3 totals 15 residues. The V segment lost 5 bases and the J segment 0 bases; nucleotides outside the gene matches: 6. This chain's CDR3 is CASSRSGQLNTEAFF. DNA for the CDR3: TGTGCCAGCAGCCGATCGGGACAGCTGAACACTGAAGCTTTCTTT.

This sequence joins TRBV6-6 and TRBJ1-3; possible D gene TRBD1, 5 bases. The germline V gene encodes CDR1 MNHNY and CDR2 SVGAGI (reference sequence). There are 13 residues in the CDR3. V was shortened by 9 bases and J by 0 bases, with 9 bases between the two germline ends. The CDR3 region is CASQGVSGNTIYF. CDR3 in DNA: TGTGCCAGTCAGGGTGTCTCTGGAAACACCATATATTTT.

The gene calls are TRBV6-5 and TRBJ1-6; 9 nucleotides line up with TRBD1. The CDR3 has 15 residues. CDR1 and CDR2 (germline): MNHEY, SVGAGI. J lost 3 bases, V lost 6 bases, and 3 bases had no gene match. The CDR3 region has the DNA TGTGCCAGCAGCCCGACAGGGGGCTATAATTCACCCCTCCACTTT. Its protein product is CASSPTGGYNSPLHF.

The chain employs TRBV6-1 and TRBJ1-5; possible D gene TRBD1, 6 bases. Trimming cost V 4 bases and J 3 bases, with 16 bases left between them. Germline V gene sequence: CDR1 MNHNS, CDR2 SASEGT. The CDR3 extends over 16 amino acids. As DNA, the CDR3 is TGTGCCAGCAGTGCGCGAGGGGGGGAGGTCAATCAGCCCCAGCATTTT. Translated: CASSARGGEVNQPQHF.

The chain uses TRBV10-3 and TRBJ2-2; D possibly corresponds to TRBD2 (5 bases). The germline V gene encodes CDR1 ENHRY and CDR2 SYGVKD. The V end was cut by 6 bases, the J end by 3 bases, with 14 bases between. The CDR3 contains 15 residues. The CDR3 protein is CAIRREGMYTGELFF. DNA of the CDR3: TGTGCCATCAGGCGAGAGGGAATGTACACCGGGGAGCTGTTTTTT.

This clone showed up just once. The V and J genes are TRBV5-1 and TRBJ1-1; D perhaps matches TRBD1 (5 bases). Trimming took 2 bases from V and 4 from J, leaving 12 bases between them. Germline values: CDR1 SGHRS, CDR2 YFSETQ. The CDR3 is 14 residues long. The CDR3 protein is CASSFAQGGTEAFF. The DNA for the CDR3 is TGCGCCAGCAGCTTCGCCCAGGGTGGCACTGAAGCTTTCTTT.

The rearrangement links TRBV6-4 to TRBJ1-5, with 11 bases that match TRBD1. The ends lost 5 bases at V and 3 bases at J; junction bases unmatched: 6. The V gene's germline CDR1 is MRHNA and CDR2 SNTAGT. This CDR3 is built from 16 residues. In DNA, the CDR3 is TGTGCCAGCAGTCTAGGGACAGGGGGTCTCAATCAGCCCCAGCATTTT. This gives the protein CASSLGTGGLNQPQHF.

V gene TRBV6-1 combines with J gene TRBJ2-5, with 8 bases that match TRBD2. Germline assignment: CDR1 MNHNS and CDR2 SASEGT. V was pared by 8 bases and J by 0 bases, with 5 bases of the junction left unmatched. The CDR3 has 14 residues. The CDR3 here is CASQGGGNQETQYF. DNA for the CDR3: TGTGCCAGCCAGGGCGGGGGGAACCAAGAGACCCAGTACTTC.

The V call is TRBV7-9, the J call TRBJ1-3; D gene uncertain. V was cut by 7 bases and J by 0 bases, with 10 bases left in between. In germline, CDR1 is SEHNR, CDR2 FQNEAQ (reference sequence). The CDR3 contains 14 residues. CDR3: CASTHIDSGNTIYF. The CDR3 nucleotides are TGTGCCAGCACCCACATCGACTCTGGAAACACCATATATTTT.

This rearrangement joins TRBV6-1 to TRBJ2-3; TRBD2 matches at 10 bases. CDR1 is MNHNS, CDR2 SASEGT, per germline. J lost 2 bases, V lost 5 bases, and 4 bases had no gene match. The CDR3 runs to 15 residues. The CDR3 loop reads CASSLLAGDTDTQYF. CDR3 DNA: TGTGCCAGCAGTTTGCTAGCGGGGGACACAGATACGCAGTATTTT.

The rearrangement links TRBV5-1 to TRBJ2-7; 9 bases are shared with TRBD1. The junction had 18 bases not matched to a gene; V was cut back by 5 bases and J by 6 bases. CDR1 is SGHRS and CDR2 is YFSETQ in the germline V gene. The CDR3 runs to 17 residues. In DNA form, the CDR3 reads TGCGCCAGCAGATCAGTTGTTCGGACAGGGGTATTGGGCGAGCAGTACTTC. Its protein is CASRSVVRTGVLGEQYF.

V and J are TRBV15 and TRBJ1-4; TRBD1 is a possible D gene (5 bases). Germline V gives CDR1 LNHNV, CDR2 YYDKDF (reference sequence). V was cut by 1 base and J by 8 bases, with 11 bases left in between. The CDR3 length is 14 residues. The CDR3 protein is CATSRGGVYEKLFF. The CDR3 coding sequence is TGTGCCACCAGCAGAGGGGGGGTATACGAAAAACTGTTTTTT.

This chain's CDR3 is CASSLARDQGGYTF. The CDR3 coding sequence is TGTGCCAGCAGCTTAGCACGGGACCAAGGGGGCTACACCTTC. The V call is TRBV7-9, the J call TRBJ1-2; D may be TRBD1 (5 bases). With 0 bases removed from V and 8 bases from J, the gap between germline ends came to 13 bases. This CDR3 has 14 amino acids. Per germline, CDR1 SEHNR and CDR2 FQNEAQ (reference sequence).

The V and J genes are TRBV7-9 and TRBJ1-2, with unresolved D. With 3 bases removed from V and 7 bases from J, the gap between germline ends came to 9 bases. Germline V gene sequence: CDR1 SEHNR, CDR2 FQNEAQ (reference sequence). This CDR3 is built from 12 residues. The CDR3 nucleotides are TGTGCCAGCAGCTTTAGAAAGGTTGGCTACACCTTC. This translates into CASSFRKVGYTF.

The J gene is TRBJ2-3, the V gene TRBV29-1; D might be TRBD2 (7 bases). The V gene's germline CDR1 is SQVTM and CDR2 ANQGSEA. The V gene lost 1 base and the J gene lost 6 bases, with 14 bases spanning the gap. This CDR3 contains 14 residues. The CDR3 coding sequence is TGCAGCGTTGAAGGGGGGGCGGGGGCCGATACGCAGTATTTT. Protein product: CSVEGGAGADTQYF.

The CDR3 spells CASSDSGDANTQYF. The CDR3 coding sequence is TGTGCCAGCAGTGATAGCGGGGATGCCAATACGCAGTATTTT. The chain is built from TRBV6-4 and TRBJ2-3, with TRBD2 matching over 8 bases. The CDR3 spans 14 residues. Germline assignment: CDR1 MRHNA and CDR2 SNTAGT. With V trimmed by 3 bases and J by 7 bases, 6 bases remained unmatched.

The chain uses TRBV9 and TRBJ2-7, with TRBD2 identical over 11 bases. J was trimmed by 3 bases and V by 2 bases; bases with no gene match: 4. The CDR3 has 15 residues. Germline CDR1 SGDLS, CDR2 YYNGEE. CDR3 amino acids: CASSVGTSGGYEQYF. CDR3 nucleotides: TGTGCCAGCAGCGTTGGGACTAGCGGCGGCTACGAGCAGTACTTC.

This chain joins TRBV7-2 and TRBJ2-3; 11 bases map to TRBD2. This CDR3 is 14 amino acids long. V dropped 6 bases and J dropped 4; count of bases not matched to a gene: 3. The germline gives CDR1 SGHTA, CDR2 FQGNSA. CDR3 in DNA: TGTGCCAGCAGGACTAGCGGGGCCGCAGATACGCAGTATTTT. Protein product: CASRTSGAADTQYF. Drawing the rest from reference TRBV7-2 and TRBJ2-3, the complete variable domain is GAGVSQSPSNKVTEKGKDVELRCDPISGHTALYWYRQSLGQGLEFLIYFQGNSAPDKSGLPSDRFSAERTGGSVSTLTIQRTQQEDSAVYLCASRTSGAADTQYFGPGTRLTVL.

The chain is built from TRBV11-2 and TRBJ1-6, with 7 bases matching TRBD1. This CDR3 spans 15 amino acids. Germline V CDR1 and CDR2: SGHAT, FQNNGV. J was trimmed by 6 bases and V by 1 base; bases with no gene match: 3. CDR3 sequence (DNA): TGTGCCAGCAGCTTAGGACAGGGCGTTAATTCACCCCTCCACTTT. It is translated as CASSLGQGVNSPLHF.

The chain couples TRBV5-1 to TRBJ2-5, with 10 bases identical to TRBD1. V was clipped by 5 bases and J by 1 base; unmatched bases: 2. The germline V gene encodes CDR1 SGHRS and CDR2 YFSETQ. This CDR3 has 14 residues. The CDR3 region is CASRRDRGQETQYF. The CDR3 DNA reads TGCGCCAGCAGGCGGGACAGGGGCCAAGAGACCCAGTACTTC. The variable domain in full, with the rest retrieved from reference TRBV5-1 and TRBJ2-5, is KAGVTQTPRYLIKTRGQQVTLSCSPISGHRSVSWYQQTPGQGLQFLFEYFSETQRNKGNFPGRFSGRQFSNSRSEMNVSTLELGDSALYLCASRRDRGQETQYFGPGTRLLVL.

The rearrangement joins TRBV29-1 to TRBJ2-1; no firm D call. Germline-derived CDR1 and CDR2 are SQVTM and ANQGSEA. Trimming cost V 1 base and J 0 bases, with 10 bases left between them. CDR3 length: 15 residues. The CDR3 spells CSVEGDKSSYNEQFF. The CDR3 DNA is TGCAGCGTTGAAGGCGACAAGAGCTCCTACAATGAGCAGTTCTTC.

The chain couples TRBV2 to TRBJ2-2; 7 bases agree with TRBD1. Looked up from germline, CDR1 is SNHLY and CDR2 is FYNNEI. The CDR3 has 15 amino acids. With V trimmed by 4 bases and J by 3 bases, 5 bases remained unmatched. In nucleotides, the CDR3 is TGTGCCAGCAGTGCTTCCGGGACAGACACCGGGGAGCTGTTTTTT. As protein: CASSASGTDTGELFF.

The chain recombines TRBV7-9 with TRBJ2-2, with TRBD2 matching over 14 bases. The germline V gene has CDR1 SEHNR and CDR2 FQNEAQ (reference sequence). V lost 6 bases to trimming and J lost 3 bases; unmatched junction nucleotides: 6. The CDR3 covers 17 residues. The chain's CDR3 is CASSTGTSGGYTGELFF. The CDR3 DNA is TGTGCCAGCAGTACCGGGACTAGCGGGGGATACACCGGGGAGCTGTTTTTT.

This rearrangement joins TRBV6-5 to TRBJ2-2; D might be TRBD2 (7 bases). Germline lookup yields CDR1 MNHEY and CDR2 SVGAGI. The V end was cut by 6 bases, the J end by 1 base, with 12 bases between. This CDR3 contains 15 residues. In DNA form, the CDR3 reads TGTGCCAGCAGCGAGGGGGGGCGGAACACCGGGGAGCTGTTTTTT. Translated: CASSEGGRNTGELFF.